This TCR beta chain was sequenced during a study of T cells in Graves' hyperthyroidism and ophthalmopathy. General observations from the study: Through a model of 13 V-J features, ophthalmopathy was separated from stable hyperthyroidism. Blood also held most thyroid clonotypes expanded beyond 0.001.

Uncontrolled infection, other autoimmune disease, pregnancy or lactation excluded patients. This CDR3 is built from 17 residues. CDR1 is KGHDR, CDR2 SFDVKD, per germline. V lost 5 bases and J lost 5, with 23 bases in between. There were TCR beta CDR3 regions amplified from RNA transcripts. First-round RT-PCR with HTBI primers amplified the TCR CDR3 region. TCRdb analysed the multiplex PCR reads with MiXCR anew, one entry per CDR3 protein. The sample carries some 270,000 distinct CDR3 sequences, approximately 25% recorded once. In its sample, this clonotype was seen many times. No antigen is known for it.

The sequenced material came from blood. The chain has TRBV24-1 and TRBJ1-2, with D perhaps TRBD1 (6 bases). The origin of this receptor is a woman aged 40 to 50 with Graves' ophthalmopathy. CDR3 nucleotides: TGTGCCACCAGTGGTTTCTCGGACAGCTCGGTCGGATATGGCTACACCTTC. Protein sequence: CATSGFSDSSVGYGYTF.